This T cell receptor beta chain came from a study of early T cells in non-severe SARS-CoV-2 infection. At the level of the study: Chains from this unsorted whole-blood bulk RNA could not be paired.

Germline V gene lookup returns CDR1 WSHSY and CDR2 SAAADI. The CDR3 length is 14 residues. V dropped 6 bases and J dropped 6 bases, with 18 bases sitting between them. Unique molecular identifiers (one per individual cDNA molecule) were attached. From the 5' RACE reads, TCRdb called clonotypes with MiXCR, one entry per CDR3 protein. The sample shows some 49,000 distinct CDR3 sequences, about 4% of them seen only once. This clonotype was observed many times. The chain has TRBV10-2 and TRBJ2-7, with D perhaps TRBD2 (6 bases). This clonotype originated in an adult who was a healthcare worker with PCR-confirmed SARS-CoV-2 infection or an uninfected control (not recorded which). The sequenced sample was whole blood. CDR3 amino acids: CASRSGLSGPEQYF. CDR3 nucleotides: TGCGCCAGCAGATCCGGACTCAGCGGGCCCGAGCAGTACTTC.